This T cell receptor (beta chain) was documented in a study of HIV-infected patients and healthy controls. From the 5' RACE reads, TCRdb called clonotypes with MiXCR, one entry per CDR3 protein. The data show roughly 68,000 distinct CDR3 sequences, around 21% seen once. Trimming cost V 1 base and J 6 bases; bases outside gene matches: 8. The germline CDR1 and CDR2 sequences are MGHRA and YSYEKL. The CDR3 covers 16 residues. This sequence joins TRBV4-1 and TRBJ1-4; 7 nucleotides line up with TRBD1. The specimen sequenced was CD4+ T cells from blood. The clonotype comes from a human donor in good health. As DNA, the CDR3 is TGCGCCAGCAGCCAAGCCGCCGGGACAGACCATGAAAAACTGTTTTTT. Amino acid sequence: CASSQAAGTDHEKLFF.